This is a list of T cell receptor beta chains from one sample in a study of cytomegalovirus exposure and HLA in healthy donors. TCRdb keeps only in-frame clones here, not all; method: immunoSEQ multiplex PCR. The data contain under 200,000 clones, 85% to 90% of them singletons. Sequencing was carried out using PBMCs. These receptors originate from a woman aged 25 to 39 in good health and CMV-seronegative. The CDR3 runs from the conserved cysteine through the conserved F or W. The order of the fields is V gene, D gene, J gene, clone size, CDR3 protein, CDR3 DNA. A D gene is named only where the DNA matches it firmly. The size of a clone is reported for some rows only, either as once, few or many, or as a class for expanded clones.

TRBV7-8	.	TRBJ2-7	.	CASSLVPGADEQYF	TGTGCCAGCAGCTTAGTTCCGGGGGCGGACGAGCAGTACTTC
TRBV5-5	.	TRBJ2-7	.	CASSFTGDFWGGQYF	TGTGCCAGCAGCTTCACTGGGGATTTTTGGGGTGGGCAGTACTTC
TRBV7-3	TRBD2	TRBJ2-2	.	CASSDERTSGFTGELFF	TGTGCCAGCAGCGACGAACGGACTAGCGGATTCACCGGGGAGCTGTTTTTT
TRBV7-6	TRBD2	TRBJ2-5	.	CASSSPAGGISGGETQYF	TGTGCCAGCAGCTCCCCAGCGGGAGGGATTTCGGGCGGGGAGACCCAGTACTTC
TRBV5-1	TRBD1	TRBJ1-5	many	CASSLMGQDNQPQHF	TGCGCCAGCAGCTTAATGGGACAGGACAATCAGCCCCAGCATTTT
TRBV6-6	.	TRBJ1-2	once	CASSYSSGYTF	TGTGCCAGCAGTTACTCGTCCGGCTACACCTTC
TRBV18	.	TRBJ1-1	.	CASSPPGQRNTEAFF	TGTGCCAGCTCACCTCCCGGACAGAGGAACACTGAAGCTTTCTTT
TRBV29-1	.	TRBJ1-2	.	CSVPGGYGYTF	TGCAGCGTTCCCGGTGGATATGGCTACACCTTC
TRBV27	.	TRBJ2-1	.	CASSDEGLNEQFF	TGTGCCAGCAGTGACGAGGGGCTCAATGAGCAGTTCTTC
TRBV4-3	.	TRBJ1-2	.	CASSPDLTAEYGYTF	TGCGCCAGCAGCCCTGACTTGACAGCCGAATATGGCTACACCTTC
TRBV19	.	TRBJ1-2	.	CASSLQDVGYGYTF	TGTGCCAGTAGTCTCCAGGACGTTGGCTATGGCTACACCTTC
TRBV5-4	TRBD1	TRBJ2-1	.	CASSLGTGGYNEQFF	TGTGCCAGCAGCTTAGGGACAGGGGGCTACAATGAGCAGTTCTTC
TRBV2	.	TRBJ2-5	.	CASSENGQQGETQYF	TGTGCCAGCAGTGAAAACGGACAGCAGGGAGAGACCCAGTACTTC
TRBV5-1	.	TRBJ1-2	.	CASSFDRNYGYTF	TGCGCCAGCAGCTTTGACCGCAACTATGGCTACACCTTC
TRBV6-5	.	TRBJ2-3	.	CASSYVGFTDTQYF	TGTGCCAGCAGTTACGTCGGATTCACAGATACGCAGTATTTT
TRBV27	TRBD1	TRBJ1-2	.	CASSLGTGDGYTF	TGTGCCAGCAGTCTCGGGACAGGGGACGGCTACACCTTC
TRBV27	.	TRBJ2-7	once	CASSPQPRRSYEQYF	TGTGCCAGCAGTCCCCAACCCCGACGGTCGTACGAGCAGTACTTC